This TCR beta chain was profiled in a study of T cells in Graves' hyperthyroidism and ophthalmopathy. As for the study in general: Sampling of peripheral blood happened at initial diagnosis, prior to any treatment.

Germline V lookup: CDR1 ENHRY, CDR2 SYGVKD. This CDR3 region has 14 residues. Deletions cut 2 bases from V and 3 bases from J, with 7 bases between. This clonotype was detected a few times. Amplified TCR beta CDR3 regions derived from RNA transcripts. In the first-round RT-PCR of the TCR CDR3, the HTBI primer set was used. TCRdb independently ran MiXCR on the multiplex PCR reads; one entry per CDR3 protein. The sample consists of approximately 710,000 distinct CDR3 sequences, approximately 15% of them appearing once. This sequence originates from a man aged 50 to 59 with Graves' hyperthyroidism. The sample was blood. This chain uses TRBV10-3 with TRBJ1-4; D is unresolved. The DNA for the CDR3 is TGTGCCATCAGTGAGCGGCCCTCTAATGAAAAACTGTTTTTT. The encoded protein is CAISERPSNEKLFF.